The following is a T cell receptor (beta chain) sequence with its context. Its antigen is currently unknown. The data stem from a study of T cells in tuberculosis. Whole-study context: IGRA-negative adolescents, IGRA-positive adolescents with latent tuberculosis and adults with active tuberculosis formed this South African cohort.

Germline lookup yields CDR1 LGHNA and CDR2 YSLEER. The CDR3 has 14 residues. J lost 9 bases, V lost 4 bases, and 9 bases had no gene match. The time point denotes: new active TB diagnosis, blood taken before or within 7 days of starting treatment. Positive smear microscopy and/or M. tuberculosis culture confirmed active disease. Each donor contributed about 100,000 T cells on average, unsorted. General study findings and limits: The TCR-beta difference was not significant; alpha differences partly reflected length.

The method was immunoSEQ multiplex PCR; TCRdb's version includes in-frame clones alone and lacks a portion of them. The table has about 30,000 clones, roughly 94% seen once. The TCR sequence derives from an adult with tuberculosis. The specimen was PBMCs, collected at tuberculosis diagnosis. The chain has TRBV4-3 and TRBJ2-4; 7 bases align to TRBD2. This CDR3 reads CASSPQAGSGIQYF. For the CDR3, the DNA is TGCGCCAGCAGCCCGCAAGCGGGGAGCGGCATTCAGTACTTC.